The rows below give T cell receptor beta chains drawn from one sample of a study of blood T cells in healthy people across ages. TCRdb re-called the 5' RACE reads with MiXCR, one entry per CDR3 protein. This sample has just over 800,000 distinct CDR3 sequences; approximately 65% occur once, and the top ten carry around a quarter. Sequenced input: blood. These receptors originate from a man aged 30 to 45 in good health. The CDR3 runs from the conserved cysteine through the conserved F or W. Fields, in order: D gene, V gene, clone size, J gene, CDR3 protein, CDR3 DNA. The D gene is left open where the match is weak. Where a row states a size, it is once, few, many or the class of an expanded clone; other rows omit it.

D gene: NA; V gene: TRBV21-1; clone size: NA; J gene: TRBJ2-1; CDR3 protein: CASAPGIKAQQFF; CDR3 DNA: TGTGCCAGCGCCCCAGGAATTAAGGCCCAGCAGTTCTTC
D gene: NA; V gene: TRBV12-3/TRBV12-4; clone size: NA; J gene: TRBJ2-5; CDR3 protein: CASRRDDGAKLGEQYF; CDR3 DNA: TGTGCCAGCAGGCGCGACGACGGCGCGAAATTGGGTGAGCAGTACTTC
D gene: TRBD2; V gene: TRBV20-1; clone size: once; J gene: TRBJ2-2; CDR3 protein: CSARAKLAGSWNTGELFF; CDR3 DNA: TGCAGTGCTAGAGCTAAACTAGCGGGGAGTTGGAACACCGGGGAGCTGTTTTTT
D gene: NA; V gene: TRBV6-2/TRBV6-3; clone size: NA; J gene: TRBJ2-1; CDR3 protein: CASSYSIETPLYNEQFF; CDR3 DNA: TGTGCCAGCAGTTACTCGATAGAAACCCCCCTCTACAATGAGCAGTTCTTC
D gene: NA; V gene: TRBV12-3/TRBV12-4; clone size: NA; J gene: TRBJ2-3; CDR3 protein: CASSPDRHTQYF; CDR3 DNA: TGTGCCAGCAGTCCGGACAGACATACGCAGTATTTT
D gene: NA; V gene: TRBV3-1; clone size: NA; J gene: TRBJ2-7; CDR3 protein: CASSQDSSRGHEQYF; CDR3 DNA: TGTGCCAGCAGCCAAGACTCCTCAAGGGGCCACGAGCAGTACTTC
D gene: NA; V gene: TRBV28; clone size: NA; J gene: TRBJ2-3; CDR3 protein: CATVRDTNTDTQYF; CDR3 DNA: TGTGCCACTGTCCGAGACACCAACACAGATACGCAGTATTTT
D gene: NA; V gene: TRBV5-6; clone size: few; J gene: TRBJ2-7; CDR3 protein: CASSLATAEQYF; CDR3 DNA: TGTGCCAGCAGCTTGGCCACCGCCGAGCAGTACTTC
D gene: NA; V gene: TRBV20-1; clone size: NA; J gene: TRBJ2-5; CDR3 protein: CSASRGSVRETQYF; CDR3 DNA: TGCAGTGCTAGCCGGGGTTCAGTCAGGGAGACCCAGTACTTC
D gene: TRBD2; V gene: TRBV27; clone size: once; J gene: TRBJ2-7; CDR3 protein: CASTKLRTSGDYEQYF; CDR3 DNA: TGTGCCAGCACTAAACTTCGGACTAGCGGTGACTACGAGCAGTACTTC
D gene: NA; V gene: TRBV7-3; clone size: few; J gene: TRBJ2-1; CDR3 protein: CASSPTWQSNEQFF; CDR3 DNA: TGTGCCAGCAGCCCCACGTGGCAGTCCAATGAGCAGTTCTTC
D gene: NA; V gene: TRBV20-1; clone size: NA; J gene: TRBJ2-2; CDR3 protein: CSASLFRTGELFF; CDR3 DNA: TGCAGTGCTAGCCTCTTTCGAACCGGGGAGCTGTTTTTT
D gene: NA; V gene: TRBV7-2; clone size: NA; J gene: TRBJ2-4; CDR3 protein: CASSLSADPWRNIQYF; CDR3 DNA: TGTGCCAGCAGCTTATCGGCGGATCCCTGGCGAAACATTCAGTACTTC
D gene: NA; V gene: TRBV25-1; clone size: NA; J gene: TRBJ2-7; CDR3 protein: CASKGYEQYF; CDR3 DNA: TGTGCCAGCAAAGGCTACGAGCAGTACTTC
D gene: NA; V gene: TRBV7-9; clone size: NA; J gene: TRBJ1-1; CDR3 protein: CASSLSGGRSTEAFF; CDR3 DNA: TGTGCCAGCAGCTTAAGCGGGGGACGTAGCACTGAAGCTTTCTTT
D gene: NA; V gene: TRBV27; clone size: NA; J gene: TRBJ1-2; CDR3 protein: CASSRTGTHGYTF; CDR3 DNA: TGTGCCAGCAGTCGAACAGGAACGCACGGCTACACCTTC
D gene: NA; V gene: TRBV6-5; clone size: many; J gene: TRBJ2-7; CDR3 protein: CASSSGAYEQYF; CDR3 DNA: TGTGCCAGCAGTAGTGGAGCCTACGAGCAGTACTTC
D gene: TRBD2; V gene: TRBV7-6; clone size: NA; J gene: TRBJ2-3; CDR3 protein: CASSLRGLAGGLTDTQYF; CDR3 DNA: TGTGCCAGCAGCTTACGTGGTCTAGCGGGGGGCCTCACAGATACGCAGTATTTT
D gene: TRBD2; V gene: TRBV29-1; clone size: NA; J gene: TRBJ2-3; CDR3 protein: CTSTSGETDTQYF; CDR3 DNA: TGCACCTCGACTAGCGGGGAGACAGATACGCAGTATTTT
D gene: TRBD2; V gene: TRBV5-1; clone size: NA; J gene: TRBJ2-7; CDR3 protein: CASSWGLAGIYEQYF; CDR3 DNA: TGCGCCAGCAGCTGGGGACTAGCGGGTATCTACGAGCAGTACTTC
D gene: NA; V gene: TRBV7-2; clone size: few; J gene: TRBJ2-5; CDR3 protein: CASSVPGNWETQYF; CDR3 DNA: TGTGCCAGCAGCGTCCCGGGAAACTGGGAGACCCAGTACTTC
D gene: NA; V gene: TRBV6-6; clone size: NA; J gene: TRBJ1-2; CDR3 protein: CARSMPDYGYTF; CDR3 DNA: TGTGCCAGGAGCATGCCGGACTATGGCTACACCTTC
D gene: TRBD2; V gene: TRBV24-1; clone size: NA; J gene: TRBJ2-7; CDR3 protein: CATSPSGTTYEQYF; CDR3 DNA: TGTGCCACCAGCCCAAGCGGGACTACCTACGAGCAGTACTTC
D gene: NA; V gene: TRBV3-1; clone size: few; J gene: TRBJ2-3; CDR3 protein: CASSQDTASGTDTQYF; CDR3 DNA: TGTGCCAGCAGCCAAGATACGGCTAGCGGCACAGATACGCAGTATTTT
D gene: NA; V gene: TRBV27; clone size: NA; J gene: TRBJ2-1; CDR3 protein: CASSSWTQYNEQFF; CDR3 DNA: TGTGCCAGCAGTTCCTGGACCCAATACAATGAGCAGTTCTTC
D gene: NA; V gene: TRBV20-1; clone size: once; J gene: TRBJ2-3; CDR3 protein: CSATHSTDFTDTQYF; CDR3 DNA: TGCAGTGCTACCCATTCGACAGATTTCACAGATACGCAGTATTTT
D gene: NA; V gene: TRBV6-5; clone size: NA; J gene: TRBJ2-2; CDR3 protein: CASGLRVTGELFF; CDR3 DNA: TGTGCCAGCGGTCTCAGGGTCACCGGGGAGCTGTTTTTT
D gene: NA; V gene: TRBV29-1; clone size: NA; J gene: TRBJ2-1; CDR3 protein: CSVRGIPTYHNGQFF; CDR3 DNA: TGCAGCGTGAGGGGGATACCCACTTACCACAATGGGCAGTTCTTC
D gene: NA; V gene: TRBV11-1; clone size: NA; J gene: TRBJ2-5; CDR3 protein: CASSIREVGGTGTQYF; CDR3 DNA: TGTGCCAGCAGCATCCGTGAGGTCGGGGGCACGGGGACCCAGTACTTC
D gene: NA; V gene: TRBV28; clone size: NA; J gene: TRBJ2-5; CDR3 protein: CAGSGSPYQETQYF; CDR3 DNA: TGTGCCGGATCGGGCTCCCCGTACCAAGAGACCCAGTACTTC
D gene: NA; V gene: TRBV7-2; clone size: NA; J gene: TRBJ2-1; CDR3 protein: CASPPPGPLYNEQFF; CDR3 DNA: TGTGCCAGCCCGCCCCCGGGACCCTTATACAATGAGCAGTTCTTC
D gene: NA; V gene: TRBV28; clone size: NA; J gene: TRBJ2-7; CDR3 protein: CASSFSLTQSYEQYF; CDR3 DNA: TGTGCCAGCAGTTTCTCCCTAACACAGAGCTACGAGCAGTACTTC
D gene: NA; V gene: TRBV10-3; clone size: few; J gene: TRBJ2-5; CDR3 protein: CAISESTTAQETQYF; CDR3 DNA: TGTGCCATCAGTGAGTCAACTACGGCCCAGGAGACCCAGTACTTC
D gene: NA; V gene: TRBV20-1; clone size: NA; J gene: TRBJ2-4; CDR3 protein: CSAYYRAKNIQYF; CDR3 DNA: TGCAGTGCTTACTACAGGGCCAAAAACATTCAGTACTTC
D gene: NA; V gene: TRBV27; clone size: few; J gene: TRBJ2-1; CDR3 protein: CASSLRSSYNEQFF; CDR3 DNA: TGTGCCAGCAGTTTAAGAAGCTCCTACAATGAGCAGTTCTTC
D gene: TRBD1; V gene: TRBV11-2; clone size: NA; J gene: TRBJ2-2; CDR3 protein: CASSTGQGIGELFF; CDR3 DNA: TGTGCCAGCAGCACTGGACAGGGGATCGGGGAGCTGTTTTTT
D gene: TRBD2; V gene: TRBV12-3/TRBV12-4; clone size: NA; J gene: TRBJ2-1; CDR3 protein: CASSSTSGVTNEQFF; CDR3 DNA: TGTGCCAGCAGCTCCACTAGCGGGGTGACCAATGAGCAGTTCTTC
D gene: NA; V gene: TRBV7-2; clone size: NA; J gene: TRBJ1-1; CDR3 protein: CASSLAGPLPNTEAFF; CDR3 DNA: TGTGCCAGCAGCTTGGCGGGGCCTCTACCCAACACTGAAGCTTTCTTT
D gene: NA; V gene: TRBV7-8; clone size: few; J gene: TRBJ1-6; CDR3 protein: CASSSGQFKNSPLHF; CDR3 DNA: TGTGCCAGCAGCTCCGGACAGTTTAAGAATTCACCCCTTCACTTT
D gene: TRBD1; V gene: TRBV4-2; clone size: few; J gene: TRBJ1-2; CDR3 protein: CASSPLAWVTGGQDYGYTF; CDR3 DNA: TGTGCCAGCAGCCCCTTGGCTTGGGTTACAGGGGGCCAGGACTATGGCTACACCTTC
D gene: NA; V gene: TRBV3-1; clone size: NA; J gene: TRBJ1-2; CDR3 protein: CASSAYNLRLHGYTF; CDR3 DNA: TGTGCCAGCAGTGCCTACAATCTACGACTCCATGGCTACACCTTC
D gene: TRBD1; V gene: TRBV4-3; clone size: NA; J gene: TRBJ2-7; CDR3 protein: CASSQESAGQGYSYEQYF; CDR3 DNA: TGCGCCAGCAGCCAAGAAAGTGCGGGACAGGGATATTCCTACGAGCAGTACTTC
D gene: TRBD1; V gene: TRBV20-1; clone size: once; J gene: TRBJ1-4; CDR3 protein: CSATGTDEKLFF; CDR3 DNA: TGCAGTGCCACTGGGACAGACGAAAAACTGTTTTTT
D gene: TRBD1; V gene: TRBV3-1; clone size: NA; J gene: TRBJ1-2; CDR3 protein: CASSQFEPGGFGYTF; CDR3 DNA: TGTGCCAGCAGCCAATTCGAGCCAGGGGGCTTCGGCTACACCTTC
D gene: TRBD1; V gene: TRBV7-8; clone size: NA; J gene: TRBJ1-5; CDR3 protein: CASSVDRADTQHF; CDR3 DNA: TGTGCCAGCAGCGTAGACAGGGCTGATACCCAGCATTTT
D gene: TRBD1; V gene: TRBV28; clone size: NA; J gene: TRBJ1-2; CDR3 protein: CASSLIGGEDGYTF; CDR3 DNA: TGTGCCAGCAGTTTAATAGGGGGCGAGGATGGCTACACCTTC
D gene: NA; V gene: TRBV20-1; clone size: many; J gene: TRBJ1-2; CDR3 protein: CSPDGSYGYTF; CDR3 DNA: TGCAGTCCGGACGGGAGCTATGGCTACACCTTC
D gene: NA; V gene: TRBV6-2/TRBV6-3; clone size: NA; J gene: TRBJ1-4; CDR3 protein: CASSFNRESEKLFF; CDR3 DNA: TGTGCCAGCAGCTTCAATCGGGAATCCGAAAAACTGTTTTTT
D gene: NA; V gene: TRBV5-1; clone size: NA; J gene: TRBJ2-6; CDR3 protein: CASSSDSFDVLTF; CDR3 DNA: TGCGCCAGCAGCTCCGACAGTTTTGACGTCCTGACTTTC
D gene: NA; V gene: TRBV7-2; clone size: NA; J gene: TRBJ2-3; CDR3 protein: CASSPPVGVETQYF; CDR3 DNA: TGTGCCAGCAGCCCACCGGTCGGGGTGGAGACCCAGTATTTT
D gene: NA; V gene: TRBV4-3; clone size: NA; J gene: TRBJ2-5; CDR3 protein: CASSRIVGQAQYF; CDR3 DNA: TGCGCCAGCAGCCGGATAGTGGGGCAGGCCCAGTACTTC
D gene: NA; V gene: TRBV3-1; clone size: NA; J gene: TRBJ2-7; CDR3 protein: CASSQGPLFEQYF; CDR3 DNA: TGTGCCAGCAGCCAAGGCCCTCTTTTCGAGCAGTACTTC